This T cell receptor beta chain was retrieved from a study of T cell responses to AZD1222 COVID-19 vaccine. Overall study findings and caveats: Receipt of two AZD1222 doses was followed by a rise in Spike-specific TCR breadth and depth. Possibly, clonal diversity was underestimated; donors were largely white British and included more females. No day 14 peak samples; only post-peak repertoires were characterized.

Measured with immunoSEQ multiplex PCR; TCRdb has only the in-frame clones, and not every one. The sample shows tens of thousands of clones, about nine tenths of them seen only once. Notes on this clone: Antigen unknown.

Sequenced here: peripheral blood, sampled on day 0 of AZD1222 vaccination. The clonotype originates from an adult in good health.

DNA of the CDR3: TGTGCCAGCAGCCACCTAGGGTATCAGCCCCAGCATTTT. It codes for CASSHLGYQPQHF. The V gene is TRBV3-1 (or the pseudogene TRBV3-2), the J gene TRBJ1-5; D call uncertain. Trimming cost V 3 bases and J 5 bases, with 8 bases left between them. This CDR3 region has 13 residues. Per the germline V gene, CDR1 is LGHDT and CDR2 is YNNKEL (reference sequence).